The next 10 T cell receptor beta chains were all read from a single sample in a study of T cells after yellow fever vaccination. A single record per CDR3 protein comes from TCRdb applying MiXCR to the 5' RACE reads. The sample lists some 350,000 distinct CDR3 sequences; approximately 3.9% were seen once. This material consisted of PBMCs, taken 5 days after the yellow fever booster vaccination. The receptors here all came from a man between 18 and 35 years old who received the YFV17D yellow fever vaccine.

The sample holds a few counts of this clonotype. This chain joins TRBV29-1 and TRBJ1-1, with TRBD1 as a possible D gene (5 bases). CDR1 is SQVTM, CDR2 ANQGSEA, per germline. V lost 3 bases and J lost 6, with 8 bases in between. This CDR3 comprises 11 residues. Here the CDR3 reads CSVEWDAEAFF. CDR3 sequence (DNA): TGCAGCGTTGAGTGGGACGCTGAAGCTTTCTTT. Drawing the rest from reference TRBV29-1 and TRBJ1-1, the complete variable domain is SAVISQKPSRDICQRGTSLTIQCQVDSQVTMMFWYRQQPGQSLTLIATANQGSEATYESGFVIDKFPISRPNLTFSTLTVSNMSPEDSSIYLCSVEWDAEAFFGQGTRLTVV.

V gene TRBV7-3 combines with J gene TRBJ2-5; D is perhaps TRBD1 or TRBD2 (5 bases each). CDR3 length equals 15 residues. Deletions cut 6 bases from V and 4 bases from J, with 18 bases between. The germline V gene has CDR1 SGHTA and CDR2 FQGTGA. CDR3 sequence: CASSPSGFGAETQYF. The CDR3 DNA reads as TGTGCCAGCAGTCCTTCAGGGTTCGGGGCAGAGACCCAGTACTTC.

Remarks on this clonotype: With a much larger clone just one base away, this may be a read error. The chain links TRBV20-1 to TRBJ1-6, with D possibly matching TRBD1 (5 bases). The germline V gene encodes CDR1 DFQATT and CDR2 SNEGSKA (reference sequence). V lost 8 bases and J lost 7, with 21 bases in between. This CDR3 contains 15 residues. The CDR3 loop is CSYTRVGPRNSPLHF. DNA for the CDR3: TGCAGTTACACACGAGTGGGACCGCGAAATTCACCCCTCCACTTT.

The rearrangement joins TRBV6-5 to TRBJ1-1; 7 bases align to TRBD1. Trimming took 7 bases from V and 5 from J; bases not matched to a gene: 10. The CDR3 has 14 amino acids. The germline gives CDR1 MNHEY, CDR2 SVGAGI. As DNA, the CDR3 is TGTGCCAGCACCAACAGGGGTGGGGGTACTGAAGCTTTCTTT. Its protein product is CASTNRGGGTEAFF.

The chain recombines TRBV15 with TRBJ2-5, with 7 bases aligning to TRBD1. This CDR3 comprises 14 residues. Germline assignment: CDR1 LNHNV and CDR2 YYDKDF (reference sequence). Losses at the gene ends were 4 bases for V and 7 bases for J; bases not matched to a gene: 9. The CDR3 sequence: CATSKGTELRTQYF. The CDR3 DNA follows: TGTGCCACCAGCAAAGGGACAGAACTACGGACCCAGTACTTC. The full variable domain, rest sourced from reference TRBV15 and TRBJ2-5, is DAMVIQNPRYQVTQFGKPVTLSCSQTLNHNVMYWYQQKSSQAPKLLFHYYDKDFNNEADTPDNFQSRRPNTSFCFLDIRSPGLGDTAMYLCATSKGTELRTQYFGPGTRLLVL.

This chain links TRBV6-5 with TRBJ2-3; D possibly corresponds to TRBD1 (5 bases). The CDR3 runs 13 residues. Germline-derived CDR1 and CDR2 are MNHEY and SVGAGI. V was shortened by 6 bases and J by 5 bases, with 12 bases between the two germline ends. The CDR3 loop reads CASRRAGIDTQYF. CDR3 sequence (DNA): TGTGCCAGCAGGCGAGCAGGGATAGATACGCAGTATTTT.

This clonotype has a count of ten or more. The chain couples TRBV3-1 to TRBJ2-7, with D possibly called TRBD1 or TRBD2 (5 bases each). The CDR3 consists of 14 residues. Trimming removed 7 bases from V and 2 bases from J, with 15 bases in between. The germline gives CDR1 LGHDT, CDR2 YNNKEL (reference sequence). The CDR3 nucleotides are TGTGCCAGCACCCAGGGAGAGGGGCCCTACGAGCAGTACTTC. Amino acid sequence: CASTQGEGPYEQYF.

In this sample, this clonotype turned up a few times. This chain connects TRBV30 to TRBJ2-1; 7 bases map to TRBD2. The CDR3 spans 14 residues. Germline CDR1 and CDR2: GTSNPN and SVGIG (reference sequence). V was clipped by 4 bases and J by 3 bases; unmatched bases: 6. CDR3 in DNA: TGTGCCTGGATTATAGCGGGCGTCTACAATGAGCAGTTCTTC. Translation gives CAWIIAGVYNEQFF.

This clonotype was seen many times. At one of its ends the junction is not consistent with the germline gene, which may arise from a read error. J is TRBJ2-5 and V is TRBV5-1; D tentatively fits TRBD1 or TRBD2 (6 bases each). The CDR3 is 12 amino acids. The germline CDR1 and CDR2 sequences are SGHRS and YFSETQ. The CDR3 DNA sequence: TGCGCCAGCAGCTTGGGCGGGACACTCCACCTCTTC. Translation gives CASSLGGTLHLF.

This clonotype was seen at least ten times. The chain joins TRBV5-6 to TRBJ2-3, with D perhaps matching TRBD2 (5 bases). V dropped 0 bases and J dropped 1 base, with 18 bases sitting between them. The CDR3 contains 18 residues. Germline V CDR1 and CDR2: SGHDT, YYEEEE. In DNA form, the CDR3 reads TGTGCCAGCAGCTTGGGTCCCCCCGAGGACTGGGGCACAGATACGCAGTATTTT. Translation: CASSLGPPEDWGTDTQYF.